These 11 T cell receptor beta chains originate from one sample sequenced in a study of Graves' ophthalmopathy and Graves' hyperthyroidism. Amplification from RNA transcripts yielded the TCR beta CDR3 regions. HTBI primers primed a first-round RT-PCR, and a second-round multiplex PCR followed. TCRdb passed the multiplex PCR reads through MiXCR, listing each CDR3 protein once. Here the sample spans over a million distinct CDR3 sequences, 35% to 40% being singletons. Sequencing used peripheral blood or thyroid tissue (not recorded which). These receptors were obtained from an adult man with Graves' hyperthyroidism.

This clonotype was recorded at least ten times. This chain links TRBV7-4 with TRBJ1-5; 7 nucleotides match TRBD1. This CDR3 spans 15 amino acids. V was pared by 6 bases and J by 7 bases, with 12 bases of the junction left unmatched. CDR1 and CDR2 (germline): SGHVT, SQSDAQ. The CDR3 reads CASRTRGRRSQPQHF. The CDR3 DNA is TGTGCCAGCAGGACAAGGGGGCGCCGGTCCCAGCCCCAGCATTTT.

This clonotype showed up many times. This sequence joins TRBV5-1 and TRBJ2-7; the D gene is possibly TRBD2 (5 bases). V lost 0 bases and J 2 bases, leaving 9 bases between the germline ends. The CDR3 runs to 14 residues. From germline, CDR1 is SGHRS and CDR2 YFSETQ. DNA of the CDR3: TGCGCCAGCAGCTTGGCCTGGGGAGCCTACGAGCAGTACTTC. This codes for CASSLAWGAYEQYF. Full variable domain (missing parts from reference TRBV5-1 and TRBJ2-7): KAGVTQTPRYLIKTRGQQVTLSCSPISGHRSVSWYQQTPGQGLQFLFEYFSETQRNKGNFPGRFSGRQFSNSRSEMNVSTLELGDSALYLCASSLAWGAYEQYFGPGTRLTVT.

This clonotype was seen repeatedly, ten times or more. The chain has TRBV24-1 and TRBJ1-1; tentative D call: TRBD1 (5 bases). The CDR3 is 16 residues long. V lost 4 bases and J lost 1, with 15 bases in between. Germline lookup yields CDR1 KGHDR and CDR2 SFDVKD. CDR3: CATSDSPGRKNTEAFF. CDR3 bases: TGTGCCACCAGTGACTCCCCGGGACGAAAGAACACTGAAGCTTTCTTT.

As for this clonotype: The CDR3 carries no conserved terminal phenylalanine or tryptophan, so it likely arises from a read error. The DNA is omitted, as the CDR3 cannot be located on it reliably, and the CDR3 follows TCRdb's listing. This chain connects TRBV2 to TRBJ2-7. The germline CDR1 and CDR2 sequences are SNHLY and FYNNEI. The CDR3 comprises 8 residues, both ends counted. This CDR3 reads CASSEDLS.

The genes are TRBV4-2 and TRBJ2-7, with 9 positions matching TRBD1. The length of the CDR3 is 18 residues. V shed 0 bases and J 3 bases; nucleotides not matched to a gene: 12. CDR1 and CDR2 (germline): LGHNA, YNFKEQ. CDR3 sequence: CASSQESSRGTGFYEQYF. CDR3 DNA sequence: TGTGCCAGCAGCCAAGAATCAAGTCGGGGGACAGGGTTCTACGAGCAGTACTTC.

The chain has TRBV5-6 and TRBJ2-7; a possible D gene is TRBD1 (6 bases). Germline V gene lookup returns CDR1 SGHDT and CDR2 YYEEEE. Trimming took 3 bases from V and 4 from J, leaving 11 bases between them. The CDR3 runs to 13 residues. This CDR3 is CASSSGQMYEQYF. Written as DNA, the CDR3 is TGTGCCAGCAGCTCTGGACAGATGTACGAGCAGTACTTC.

This clonotype has a count of ten or more. The chain has TRBV4-1 and TRBJ2-7, with 7 bases that match TRBD1. The germline V gene encodes CDR1 MGHRA and CDR2 YSYEKL. This CDR3 region has 14 residues. V lost 1 base and J lost 5; bases outside the gene matches: 5. CDR3 residues: CASSQGQGLHEQYF. The CDR3 DNA follows: TGCGCCAGCAGCCAAGGACAGGGTCTCCACGAGCAGTACTTC.

Comments on this clonotype: The junction departs from the called germline gene at one end, perhaps through a read error. This chain uses TRBV10-2 with TRBJ2-7; TRBD1 agrees at 7 bases. The CDR3 consists of 9 residues. Per the germline V gene, CDR1 is WSHSY and CDR2 is SAAADI. In DNA, the CDR3 is TGTGCCAGCAGTGAGGGGGCCGGTTTC. Translation: CASSEGAGF.

This clonotype was found many times. V and J are TRBV4-3 and TRBJ2-5, with D possibly matching TRBD2 (5 bases). This CDR3 spans 15 amino acids. Germline loops: CDR1 LGHNA, CDR2 YSLEER. The ends were cut back, 0 bases at V and 5 bases at J, with 13 bases in the middle. The CDR3 region has the DNA TGCGCCAGCAGCCAAGATCTCTCGGGGTACGAGACCCAGTACTTC. Translation gives CASSQDLSGYETQYF.

This clonotype was observed at least ten times. The gene calls are TRBV7-2 and TRBJ2-2; no definite D call. The CDR3 extends over 15 amino acids. V was cut by 1 base and J by 3 bases, with 9 bases left in between. Germline CDR1 is SGHTA and CDR2 is FQGNSA. CDR3 protein: CASSLVSSHTGELFF. The CDR3 DNA sequence: TGTGCCAGCAGCTTAGTTTCCTCGCACACCGGGGAGCTGTTTTTT.

The chain carries TRBV7-9 and TRBJ1-4; no firm D call. The germline gives CDR1 SEHNR, CDR2 FQNEAQ (reference sequence). The CDR3 is made up of 15 amino acids. With 11 bases removed from V and 0 bases from J, the gap between germline ends came to 16 bases. The CDR3 bases are TGTGCCCTCTGGACCGAAGCTGCAACTAATGAAAAACTGTTTTTT. Its translation: CALWTEAATNEKLFF. The whole variable domain, filled in from reference TRBV7-9 and TRBJ1-4, reads DTGVSQNPRHKITKRGQNVTFRCDPISEHNRLYWYRQTLGQGPEFLTYFQNEAQLEKSRLLSDRFSAERPKGSFSTLEIQRTEQGDSAMYLCALWTEAATNEKLFFGSGTQLSVL.